The clone carrying this T cell receptor beta chain was seen a few times. TCRdb's table, derived via immunoSEQ multiplex PCR, lists solely in-frame clones and lacks some. Found here are about 220,000 clones, 82% of them singletons; the top ten hold about 3.7%. Either two negative PCRs, clearance, or symptom resolution qualified Cohort 3 donors as recovered. CDR3 length equals 16 residues. Germline V CDR1 and CDR2: MNHEY, SVGAGI. With V trimmed by 4 bases and J by 1 base, 10 bases remained unmatched. The data stem from a study of blood T cell repertoires in COVID-19. The chain couples TRBV6-5 to TRBJ2-7, with 7 bases lining up with TRBD1. The material sequenced was PBMCs or T cells enriched from blood (not recorded which). This TCR came from a woman in her sixties who had recovered from COVID-19. The CDR3 spells CASSSSSGQVSYEQYF. DNA of the CDR3: TGTGCCAGCAGTTCCTCAAGTGGACAGGTATCCTACGAGCAGTACTTC.